This passage covers 9 T cell receptor beta chains from one sample sequenced in a study of cytomegalovirus exposure and HLA in healthy donors. The PCR ran on 60 Vbeta and 13 Jbeta primers. Sequenced by immunoSEQ multiplex PCR; TCRdb stores in-frame clones only, minus some. The sample holds 120,000 to 150,000 clones, approximately 67% seen once. Sequencing was performed on PBMCs. Receptor source: a woman aged 55-70 years in good health and CMV-seronegative.

The J gene is TRBJ1-4, the V gene TRBV5-3; D is possibly TRBD1 (5 bases). TRBV5-3 belongs to the ORF category, with a function that is uncertain. Trimming removed 3 bases from V and 5 bases from J, with 20 bases in between. This CDR3 region has 17 residues. DNA for the CDR3: TGTGCCAGAAGCTCCTTACCGTGGACACCTCAAAATGAAAAACTGTTTTTT. Amino acid sequence: CARSSLPWTPQNEKLFF.

The chain employs TRBV5-1 and TRBJ1-1, with 9 bases matching TRBD1. The V and J ends lost 3 bases and 7 bases, in that order; junction bases with no gene match: 4. Per germline, CDR1 SGHRS and CDR2 YFSETQ. The CDR3 extends over 13 amino acids. CDR3 DNA sequence: TGCGCCAGCAGCTGGGACAGGGACATTGAAGCTTTCTTT. Translation gives CASSWDRDIEAFF.

As to this clone: The sample has other DNA sequences that encode this CDR3 too. The genes are TRBV7-2 and TRBJ2-5, with 10 bases aligning to TRBD2. This CDR3 region has 17 residues. In germline, CDR1 is SGHTA, CDR2 FQGNSA. The trim removed 0 bases at V and 1 base at J, leaving 5 bases unmatched. The CDR3 spells CASSLALAGGTQETQYF. In DNA form, the CDR3 reads TGTGCCAGCAGCTTAGCTTTAGCGGGGGGTACCCAAGAGACCCAGTACTTC.

The CDR3 loop reads CASSSRTSAPYEQYF. CDR3 bases: TGTGCCAGCAGCTCTCGGACTAGCGCTCCCTACGAGCAGTACTTC. The chain uses TRBV5-5 and TRBJ2-7; 9 bases fit TRBD2. This CDR3 has 15 residues. The junction had 6 bases not matched to a gene; V was cut back by 3 bases and J by 2 bases. Per the germline V gene, CDR1 is SGHKS and CDR2 is YYEKEE (reference sequence).

This chain joins TRBV29-1 and TRBJ2-5; D ambiguous. Germline CDR1 and CDR2: SQVTM and ANQGSEA. This CDR3 is built from 12 residues. Trimming took off 4 bases at V and 5 bases at J, with 11 bases between the two ends. Written as DNA, the CDR3 is TGCAGCGTTGCCTTGACACAGGAGACCCAGTACTTC. Translated: CSVALTQETQYF.

The chain has TRBV29-1 and TRBJ1-1, with D possibly TRBD1 on 5 matching bases. The CDR3 totals 13 residues. Trimming pared 6 bases from V and 1 base from J, leaving 12 bases between. Per germline, CDR1 SQVTM and CDR2 ANQGSEA. The CDR3 DNA is TGCAGCGTGGGGGGGGAGGAGAACACTGAAGCTTTCTTT. Translation: CSVGGEENTEAFF.

CDR3: CASSLVEQGEQYF. CDR3 DNA: TGTGCCAGCAGCTTAGTGGAGCAGGGCGAGCAGTACTTC. The chain links TRBV7-6 to TRBJ2-7, with D maybe TRBD1 (5 bases). Germline V gene lookup returns CDR1 SGHVS and CDR2 FNYEAQ. The CDR3 is made up of 13 amino acids. Trimming removed 1 base from V and 6 bases from J, with 10 bases in between.

The chain uses TRBV21-1 and TRBJ2-2; the table assigns TRBD2, which was not confirmed against the DNA. TRBV21-1 is labeled a pseudogene. The CDR3 consists of 17 residues. The CDR3 nucleotides are TGTGCCAGCACCTGGAGCGGGAGTCCCTTGGGCACCGGGGAGCTGTTTTTT. As protein: CASTWSGSPLGTGELFF.

As regards this clone: Sequence at one end of the junction differs from germline and may be a read error. The rearrangement uses TRBV7-9 and TRBJ1-4; TRBD1 might be the D (6 bases). CDR3 length: 15 residues. CDR1 and CDR2 from the germline V gene are SEHNR and FQNEAQ (reference sequence). This CDR3 reads CSSSSGGGGSEKLFF. CDR3 nucleotides: TGTTCCAGCAGCTCCGGGGGAGGGGGAAGTGAAAAACTGTTTTTT.